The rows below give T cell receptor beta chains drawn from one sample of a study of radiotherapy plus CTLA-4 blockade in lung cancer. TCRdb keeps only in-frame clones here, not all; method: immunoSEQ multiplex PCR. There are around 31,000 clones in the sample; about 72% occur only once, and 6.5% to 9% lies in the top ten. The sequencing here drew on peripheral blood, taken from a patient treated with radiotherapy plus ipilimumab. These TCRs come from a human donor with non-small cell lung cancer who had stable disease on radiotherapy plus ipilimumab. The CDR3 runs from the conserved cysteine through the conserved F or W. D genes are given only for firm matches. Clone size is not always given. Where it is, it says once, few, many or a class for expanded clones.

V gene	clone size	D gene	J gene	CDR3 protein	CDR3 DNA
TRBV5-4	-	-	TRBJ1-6	CASSVGGRTYNSPLHF	TGTGCCAGCAGCGTGGGCGGACGGACCTATAATTCACCCCTCCACTTT
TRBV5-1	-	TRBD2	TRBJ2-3	CASSTDLAGDTDTQYF	TGCGCCAGCAGCACCGATCTAGCGGGGGACACAGATACGCAGTATTTT
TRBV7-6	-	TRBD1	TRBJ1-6	CASSPRQGVDSPLHF	TGTGCCAGCAGCCCCCGACAGGGCGTCGACTCACCCCTCCACTTT
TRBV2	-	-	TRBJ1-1	CASSPGQIPMRAEAFF	TGTGCCAGCAGTCCGGGACAAATACCAATGAGGGCTGAAGCTTTCTTT
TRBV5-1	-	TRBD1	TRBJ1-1	CASSIQGAVTEAFF	TGCGCCAGCAGCATACAGGGGGCGGTCACTGAAGCTTTCTTT
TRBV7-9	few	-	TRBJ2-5	CASSPITKETQYF	TGTGCCAGCAGCCCGATTACGAAAGAGACCCAGTACTTC
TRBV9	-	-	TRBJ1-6	CASSATGRSNSPLHF	TGTGCCAGCAGCGCGACGGGACGGAGTAATTCACCCCTCCACTTT
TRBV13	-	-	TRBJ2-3	CASSFRGGFGTDTQYF	TGTGCCAGCAGCTTTAGGGGCGGGTTTGGCACAGATACGCAGTATTTT
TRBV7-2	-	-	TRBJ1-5	CASSLVAGVNQPQHF	TGTGCCAGCAGCTTAGTTGCTGGGGTTAATCAGCCCCAGCATTTT
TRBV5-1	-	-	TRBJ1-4	CASSLALTNEKLFF	TGCGCCAGCAGCTTGGCACTGACTAATGAAAAACTGTTTTTT
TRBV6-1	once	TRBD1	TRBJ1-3	CASSEAGTGGMNTIYF	TGTGCCAGCAGTGAAGCGGGGACAGGTGGCATGAACACCATATATTTT
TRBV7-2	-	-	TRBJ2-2	CASTFPTPTGELFF	TGTGCCAGCACCTTTCCCACTCCCACCGGGGAGCTGTTTTTT
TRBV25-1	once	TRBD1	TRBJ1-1	CASSTTGMNTEAFF	TGTGCCAGCAGTACGACAGGGATGAACACTGAAGCTTTCTTT
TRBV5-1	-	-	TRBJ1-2	CASSPYMNYGYTF	TGCGCCAGCAGTCCGTACATGAACTATGGCTACACCTTC
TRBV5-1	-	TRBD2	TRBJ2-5	CASSLTAGGQETQYF	TGCGCCAGCAGCTTGACGGCGGGGGGGCAAGAGACCCAGTACTTC
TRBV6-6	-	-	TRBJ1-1	CASSYPGRPGPEAFF	TGTGCCAGCAGTTACCCGGGGCGTCCCGGGCCTGAAGCTTTCTTT
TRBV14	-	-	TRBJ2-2	CASSPLVRAGELFF	TGTGCCAGCAGCCCCCTAGTACGGGCCGGGGAGCTGTTTTTT
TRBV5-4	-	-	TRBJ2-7	CASSPGAGYYEQYF	TGTGCCAGCAGCCCAGGGGCAGGCTACTACGAGCAGTACTTC
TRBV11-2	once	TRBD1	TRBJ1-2	CASSLWTGEGSNYGYTF	TGTGCCAGCAGCTTGTGGACAGGGGAGGGTTCTAACTATGGCTACACCTTC
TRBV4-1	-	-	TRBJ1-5	CASSQTIQGSNQPQHF	TGCGCCAGCAGCCAAACCATACAGGGTAGCAATCAGCCCCAGCATTTT
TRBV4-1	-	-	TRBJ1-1	CASSQDQGRTEAFF	TGCGCCAGCAGCCAAGATCAGGGTCGCACTGAAGCTTTCTTT
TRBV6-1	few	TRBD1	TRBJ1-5	CASSQGAGNQPQHF	TGTGCCAGCAGTCAGGGGGCGGGTAATCAGCCCCAGCATTTT
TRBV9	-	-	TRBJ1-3	CASSLWGTGNTIYF	TGTGCCAGCAGCCTCTGGGGGACTGGAAACACCATATATTTT
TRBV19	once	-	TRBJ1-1	CASSNGIAEAFF	TGTGCCAGTAGTAATGGAATCGCTGAAGCTTTCTTT
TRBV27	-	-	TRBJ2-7	CAPRRGTETYEQYF	TGTGCCCCCCGACGCGGGACCGAAACCTACGAGCAGTACTTC
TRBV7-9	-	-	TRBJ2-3	CASSLPRTAGDTQYF	TGTGCCAGCAGCTTACCGAGGACTGCCGGAGATACGCAGTATTTT
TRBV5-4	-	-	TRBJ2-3	CASSLMGPATDTQYF	TGTGCCAGCAGCTTGATGGGGCCCGCCACAGATACGCAGTATTTT